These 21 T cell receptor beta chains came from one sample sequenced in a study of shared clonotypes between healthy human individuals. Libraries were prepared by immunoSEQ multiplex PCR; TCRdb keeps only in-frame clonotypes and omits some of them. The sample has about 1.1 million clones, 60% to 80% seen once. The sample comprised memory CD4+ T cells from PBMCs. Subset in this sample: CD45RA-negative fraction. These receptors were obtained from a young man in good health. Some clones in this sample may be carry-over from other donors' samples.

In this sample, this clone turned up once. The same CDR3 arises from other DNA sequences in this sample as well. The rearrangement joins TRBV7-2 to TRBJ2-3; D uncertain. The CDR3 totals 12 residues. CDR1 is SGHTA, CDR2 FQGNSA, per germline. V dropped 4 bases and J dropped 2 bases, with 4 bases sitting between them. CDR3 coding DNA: TGTGCCAGCAGCTCTCCCACAGATACGCAGTATTTT. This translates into CASSSPTDTQYF. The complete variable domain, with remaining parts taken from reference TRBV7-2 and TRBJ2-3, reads GAGVSQSPSNKVTEKGKDVELRCDPISGHTALYWYRQSLGQGLEFLIYFQGNSAPDKSGLPSDRFSAERTGGSVSTLTIQRTQQEDSAVYLCASSSPTDTQYFGPGTRLTVL.

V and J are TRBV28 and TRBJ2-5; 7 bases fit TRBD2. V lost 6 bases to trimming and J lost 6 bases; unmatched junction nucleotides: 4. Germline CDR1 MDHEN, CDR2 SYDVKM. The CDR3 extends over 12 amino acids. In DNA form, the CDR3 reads TGTGCCAGCAGGCGGGGGACGAAGACCCAGTACTTC. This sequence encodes CASRRGTKTQYF. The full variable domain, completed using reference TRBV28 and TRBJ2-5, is DVKVTQSSRYLVKRTGEKVFLECVQDMDHENMFWYRQDPGLGLRLIYFSYDVKMKEKGDIPEGYSVSREKKERFSLILESASTNQTSMYLCASRRGTKTQYFGPGTRLLVL.

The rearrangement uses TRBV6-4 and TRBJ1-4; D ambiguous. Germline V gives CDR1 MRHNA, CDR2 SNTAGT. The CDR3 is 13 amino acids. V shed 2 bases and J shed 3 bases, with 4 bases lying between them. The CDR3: CASSDRANEKLFF. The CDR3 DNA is TGTGCCAGCAGTGACAGGGCTAATGAAAAACTGTTTTTT.

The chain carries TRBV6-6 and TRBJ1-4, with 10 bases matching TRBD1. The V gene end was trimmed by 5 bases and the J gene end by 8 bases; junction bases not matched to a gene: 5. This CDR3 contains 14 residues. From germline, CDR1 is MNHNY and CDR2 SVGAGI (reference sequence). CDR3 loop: CASSPRTGGEKLFF. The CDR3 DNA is TGTGCCAGCAGTCCGCGGACAGGGGGGGAAAAACTGTTTTTT.

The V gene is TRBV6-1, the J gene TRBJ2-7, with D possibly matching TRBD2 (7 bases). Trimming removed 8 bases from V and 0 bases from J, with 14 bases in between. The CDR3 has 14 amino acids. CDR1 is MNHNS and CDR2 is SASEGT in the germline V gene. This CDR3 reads CASRWRGGSYEQYF. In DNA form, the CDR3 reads TGTGCCAGCCGCTGGAGGGGGGGCTCCTACGAGCAGTACTTC.

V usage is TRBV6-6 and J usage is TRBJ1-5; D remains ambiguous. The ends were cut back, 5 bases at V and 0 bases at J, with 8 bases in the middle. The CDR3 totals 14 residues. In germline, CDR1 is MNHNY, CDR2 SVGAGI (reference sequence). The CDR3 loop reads CASSNSNSNQPQHF. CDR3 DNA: TGTGCCAGCAGTAACAGTAATAGCAATCAGCCCCAGCATTTT.

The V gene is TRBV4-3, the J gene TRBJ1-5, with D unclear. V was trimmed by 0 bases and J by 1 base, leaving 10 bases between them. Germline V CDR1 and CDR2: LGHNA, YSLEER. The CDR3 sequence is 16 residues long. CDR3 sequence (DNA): TGCGCCAGCAGCCAAGAGTGGGGATACAGCAATCAGCCCCAGCATTTT. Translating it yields CASSQEWGYSNQPQHF.

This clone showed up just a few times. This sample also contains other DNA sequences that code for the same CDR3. The DNA of the CDR3 is TGTGCCAGCAGCCTGCGGGACAGTTCCTACGAGCAGTACTTC. The encoded protein is CASSLRDSSYEQYF. The chain is built from TRBV7-9 and TRBJ2-7; D is possibly TRBD1 (7 bases). V lost 5 bases to trimming and J lost 1 base, with 12 bases between them. Germline V gives CDR1 SEHNR, CDR2 FQNEAQ (reference sequence). The CDR3 is 14 residues long.

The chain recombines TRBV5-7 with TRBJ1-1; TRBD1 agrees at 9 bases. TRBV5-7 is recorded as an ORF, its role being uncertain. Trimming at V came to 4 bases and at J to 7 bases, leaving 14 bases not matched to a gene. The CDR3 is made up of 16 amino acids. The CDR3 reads CASSPTTGGWSCEAFF. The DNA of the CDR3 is TGTGCCAGCAGCCCCACCACAGGGGGCTGGAGTTGTGAAGCTTTCTTT.

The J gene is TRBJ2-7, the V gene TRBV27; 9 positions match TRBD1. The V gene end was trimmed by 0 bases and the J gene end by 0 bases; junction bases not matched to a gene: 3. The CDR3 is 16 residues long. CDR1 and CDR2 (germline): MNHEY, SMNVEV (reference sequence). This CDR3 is CASSLSGTGHSYEQYF. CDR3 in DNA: TGTGCCAGCAGTTTATCCGGGACAGGGCACTCCTACGAGCAGTACTTC.

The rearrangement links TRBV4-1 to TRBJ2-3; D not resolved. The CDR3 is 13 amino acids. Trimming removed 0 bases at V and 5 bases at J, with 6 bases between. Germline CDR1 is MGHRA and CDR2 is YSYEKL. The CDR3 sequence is CASSQDREDTQYF. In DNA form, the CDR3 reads TGCGCCAGCAGCCAAGATAGAGAAGATACGCAGTATTTT.

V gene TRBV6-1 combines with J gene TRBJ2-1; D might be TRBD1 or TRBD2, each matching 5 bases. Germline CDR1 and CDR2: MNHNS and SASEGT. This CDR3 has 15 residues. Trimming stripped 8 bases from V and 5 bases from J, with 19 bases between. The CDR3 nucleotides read TGTGCCAGCTACCCCTCCGGGGCTTTCGACAATGAGCAGTTCTTC. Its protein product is CASYPSGAFDNEQFF.

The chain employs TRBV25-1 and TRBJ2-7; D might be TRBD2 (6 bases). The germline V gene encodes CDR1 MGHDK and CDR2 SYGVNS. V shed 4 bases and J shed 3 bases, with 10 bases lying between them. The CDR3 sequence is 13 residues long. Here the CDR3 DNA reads TGTGCCAGCAGTGCCCCGACTAGCTACGAGCAGTACTTC. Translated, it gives CASSAPTSYEQYF.

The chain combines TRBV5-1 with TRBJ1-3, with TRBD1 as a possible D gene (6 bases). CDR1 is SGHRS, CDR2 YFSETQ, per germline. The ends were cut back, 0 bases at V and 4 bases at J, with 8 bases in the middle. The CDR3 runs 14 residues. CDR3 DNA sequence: TGCGCCAGCAGCTTGGATCAGGGGGGAAACACCATATATTTT. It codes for CASSLDQGGNTIYF.

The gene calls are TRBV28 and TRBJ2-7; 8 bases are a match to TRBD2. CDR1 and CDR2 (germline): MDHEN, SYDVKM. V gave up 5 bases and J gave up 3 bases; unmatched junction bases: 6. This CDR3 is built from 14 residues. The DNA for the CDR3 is TGTGCCAGCAGTCTCCCGGGAGGGGTCTACGAGCAGTACTTC. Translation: CASSLPGGVYEQYF. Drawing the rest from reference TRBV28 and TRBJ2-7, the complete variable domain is DVKVTQSSRYLVKRTGEKVFLECVQDMDHENMFWYRQDPGLGLRLIYFSYDVKMKEKGDIPEGYSVSREKKERFSLILESASTNQTSMYLCASSLPGGVYEQYFGPGTRLTVT.

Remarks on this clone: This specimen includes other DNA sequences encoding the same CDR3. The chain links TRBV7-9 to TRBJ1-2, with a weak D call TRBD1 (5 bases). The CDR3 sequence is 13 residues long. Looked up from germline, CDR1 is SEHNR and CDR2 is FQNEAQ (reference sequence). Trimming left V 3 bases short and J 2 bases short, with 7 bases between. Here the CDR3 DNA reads TGTGCCAGCAGCTTGGGGGGGAACTATGGCTACACCTTC. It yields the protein CASSLGGNYGYTF.

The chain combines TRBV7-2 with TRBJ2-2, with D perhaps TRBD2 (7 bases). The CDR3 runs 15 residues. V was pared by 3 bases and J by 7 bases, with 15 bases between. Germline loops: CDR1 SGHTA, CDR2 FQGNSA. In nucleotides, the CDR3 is TGTGCCAGCAGCTTTCAGGGGAGGGGTGTCGGGGAGCTGTTTTTT. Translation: CASSFQGRGVGELFF.

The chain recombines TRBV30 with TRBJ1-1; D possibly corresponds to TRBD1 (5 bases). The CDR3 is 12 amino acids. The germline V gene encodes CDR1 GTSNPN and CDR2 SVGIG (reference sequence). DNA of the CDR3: TGTGCTCAGAGCAAGGGGCTAGCTGAAGCTTTCTTT. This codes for CAQSKGLAEAFF. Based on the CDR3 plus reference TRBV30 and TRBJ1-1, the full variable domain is SQTIHQWPATLVQPVGSPLSLECTVEGTSNPNLYWYRQAAGRGLQLLFYSVGIGQISSEVPQNLSASRPQDRQFILSSKKLLLSDSGFYLCAQSKGLAEAFFGQGTRLTVV.

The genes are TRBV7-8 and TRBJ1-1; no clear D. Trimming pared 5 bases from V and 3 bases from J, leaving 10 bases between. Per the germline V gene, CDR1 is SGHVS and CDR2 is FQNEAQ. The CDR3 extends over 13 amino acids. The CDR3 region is CASSPQVDTEAFF. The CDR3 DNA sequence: TGTGCCAGCAGCCCCCAGGTCGACACTGAAGCTTTCTTT. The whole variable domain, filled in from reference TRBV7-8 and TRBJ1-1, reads GAGVSQSPRYKVAKRGQDVALRCDPISGHVSLFWYQQALGQGPEFLTYFQNEAQLDKSGLPSDRFFAERPEGSVSTLKIQRTQQEDSAVYLCASSPQVDTEAFFGQGTRLTVV.

CDR3 sequence: CASSQVENTGELFF. The CDR3 DNA reads as TGTGCCAGCAGCCAAGTAGAGAACACCGGGGAGCTGTTTTTT. This chain links TRBV14 with TRBJ2-2; D is unresolved. V shed 1 base and J shed 1 base, with 4 bases lying between them. This CDR3 has 14 amino acids. CDR1 and CDR2 (germline): SGHDN, FVKESK.

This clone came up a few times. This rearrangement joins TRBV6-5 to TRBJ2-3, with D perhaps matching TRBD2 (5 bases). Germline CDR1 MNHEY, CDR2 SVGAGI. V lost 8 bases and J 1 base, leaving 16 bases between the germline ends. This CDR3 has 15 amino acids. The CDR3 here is CASFSRELGTDTQYF. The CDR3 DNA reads TGTGCCAGCTTTTCCCGGGAATTAGGCACAGATACGCAGTATTTT.